The 5 T cell receptor beta chains below were found in one sample sequenced in a study of T cells in localized non-small cell lung cancer. Produced via immunoSEQ multiplex PCR; TCRdb's table is partial and in-frame only. The data hold 23,000 or so clones, with more than 75% observed a single time. The source material was peripheral blood, sampled before any cancer treatment. Every receptor here comes from an older male donor with stage I squamous cell lung carcinoma.

This chain uses TRBV19 with TRBJ1-1; TRBD1 matches at 9 bases. CDR1 is LNHDA, CDR2 SQIVND, per germline (reference sequence). With V trimmed by 2 bases and J by 8 bases, 3 bases remained unmatched. There are 13 residues in the CDR3. The CDR3 protein is CASSILGQGEAFF. The CDR3 DNA follows: TGTGCCAGTAGTATATTGGGACAGGGCGAAGCTTTCTTT.

The chain combines TRBV6-5 with TRBJ2-4, with 11 bases matching TRBD2. V lost 0 bases to trimming and J lost 6 bases; unmatched junction nucleotides: 4. The CDR3 consists of 16 residues. Germline V lookup: CDR1 MNHEY, CDR2 SVGAGI. CDR3 amino acids: CASSYSLAGGSNIQYF. The CDR3 coding sequence is TGTGCCAGCAGTTACTCTCTAGCGGGGGGTTCAAACATTCAGTACTTC.

The gene calls are TRBV30 and TRBJ1-6; 9 bases fit TRBD1. Germline V gene lookup returns CDR1 GTSNPN and CDR2 SVGIG (reference sequence). The length of the CDR3 is 16 residues. V trimming: 3 bases; J trimming: 10 bases; junction bases outside the gene matches: 13. CDR3 amino acids: CAWSSVPGQGKSPLHF. CDR3 DNA: TGTGCCTGGAGCTCAGTACCGGGACAGGGAAAGTCACCCCTCCACTTT.

The CDR3 spells CASSLDRGRNQPQHF. The CDR3 DNA reads TGTGCCAGTAGCCTCGACAGGGGGCGCAATCAGCCCCAGCATTTT. The chain combines TRBV19 with TRBJ1-5, with 10 bases matching TRBD1. The CDR3 contains 15 residues. The germline V gene has CDR1 LNHDA and CDR2 SQIVND (reference sequence). The V gene end was trimmed by 6 bases and the J gene end by 2 bases; junction bases not matched to a gene: 4.

The chain employs TRBV7-2 and TRBJ1-1; 9 positions agree with TRBD1. The CDR3 has 15 amino acids. Germline CDR1 SGHTA, CDR2 FQGNSA. V was clipped by 5 bases and J by 6 bases; unmatched bases: 10. CDR3 sequence (DNA): TGTGCCAGCAGCGCCCCGGGACAGGGAAGGCCTGAAGCTTTCTTT. Translating gives CASSAPGQGRPEAFF.